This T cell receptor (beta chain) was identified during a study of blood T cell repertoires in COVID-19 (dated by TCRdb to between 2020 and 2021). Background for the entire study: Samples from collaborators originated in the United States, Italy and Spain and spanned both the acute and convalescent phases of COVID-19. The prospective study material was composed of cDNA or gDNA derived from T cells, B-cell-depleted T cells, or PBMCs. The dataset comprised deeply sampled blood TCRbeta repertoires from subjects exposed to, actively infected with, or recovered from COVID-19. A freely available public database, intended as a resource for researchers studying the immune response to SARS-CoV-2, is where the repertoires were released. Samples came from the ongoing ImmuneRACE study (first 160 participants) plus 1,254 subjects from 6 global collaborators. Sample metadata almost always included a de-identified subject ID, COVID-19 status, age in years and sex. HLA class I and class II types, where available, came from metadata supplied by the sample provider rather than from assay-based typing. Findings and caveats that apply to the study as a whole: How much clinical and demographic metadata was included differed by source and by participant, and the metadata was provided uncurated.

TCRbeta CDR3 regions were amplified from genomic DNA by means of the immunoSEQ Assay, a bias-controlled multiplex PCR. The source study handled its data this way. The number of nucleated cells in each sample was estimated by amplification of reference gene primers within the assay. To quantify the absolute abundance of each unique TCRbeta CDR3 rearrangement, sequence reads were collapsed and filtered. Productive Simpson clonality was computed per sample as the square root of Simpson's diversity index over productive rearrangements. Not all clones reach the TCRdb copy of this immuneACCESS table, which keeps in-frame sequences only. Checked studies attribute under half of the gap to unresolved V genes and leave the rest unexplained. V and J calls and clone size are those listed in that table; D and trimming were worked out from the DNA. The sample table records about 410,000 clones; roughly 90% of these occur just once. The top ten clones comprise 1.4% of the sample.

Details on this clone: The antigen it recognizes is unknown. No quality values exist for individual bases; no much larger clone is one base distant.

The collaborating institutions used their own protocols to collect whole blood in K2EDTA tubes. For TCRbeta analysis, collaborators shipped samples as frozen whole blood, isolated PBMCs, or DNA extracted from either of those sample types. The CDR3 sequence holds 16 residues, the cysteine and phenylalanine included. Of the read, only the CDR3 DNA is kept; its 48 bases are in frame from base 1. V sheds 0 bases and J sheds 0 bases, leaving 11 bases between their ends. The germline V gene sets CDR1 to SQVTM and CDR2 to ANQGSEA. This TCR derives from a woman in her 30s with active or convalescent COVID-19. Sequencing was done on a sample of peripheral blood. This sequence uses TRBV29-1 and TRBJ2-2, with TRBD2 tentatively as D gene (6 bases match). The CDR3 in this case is CSVEDRRRANTGELFF. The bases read TGCAGCGTTGAAGATCGGAGGAGGGCGAACACCGGGGAGCTGTTTTTT.